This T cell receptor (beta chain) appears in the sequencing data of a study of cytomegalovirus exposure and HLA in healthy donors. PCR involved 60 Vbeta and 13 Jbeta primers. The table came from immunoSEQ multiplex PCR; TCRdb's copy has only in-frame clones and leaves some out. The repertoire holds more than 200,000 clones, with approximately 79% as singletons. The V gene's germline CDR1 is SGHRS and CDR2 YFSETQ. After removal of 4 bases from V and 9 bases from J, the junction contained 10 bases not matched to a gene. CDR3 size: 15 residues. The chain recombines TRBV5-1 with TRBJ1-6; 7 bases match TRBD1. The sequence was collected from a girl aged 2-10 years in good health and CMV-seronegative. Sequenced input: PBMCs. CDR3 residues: CASSLRQGERSPLHF. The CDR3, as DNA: TGCGCCAGCAGCCTACGACAGGGAGAGCGTTCACCCCTCCACTTT.